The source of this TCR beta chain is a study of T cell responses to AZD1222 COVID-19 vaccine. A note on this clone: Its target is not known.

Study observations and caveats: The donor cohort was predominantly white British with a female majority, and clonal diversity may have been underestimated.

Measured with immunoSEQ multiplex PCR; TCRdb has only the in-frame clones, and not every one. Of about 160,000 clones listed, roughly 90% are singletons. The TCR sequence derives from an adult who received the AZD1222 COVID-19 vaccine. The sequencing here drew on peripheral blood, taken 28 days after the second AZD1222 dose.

The CDR3 sequence: CASSPEGGVLPQHF. In DNA form, the CDR3 reads TGTGCCAGCAGCCCGGAGGGGGGCGTACTGCCCCAGCATTTT. The chain employs TRBV5-8 and TRBJ1-5, with D perhaps matching TRBD1 (6 bases). The CDR3 is 14 residues long. Deletions cut 4 bases from V and 9 bases from J, with 17 bases between. The germline CDR1 and CDR2 sequences are SGHTS and YDEGEE.